A selection of T cell receptor beta chains follows, all from one sample in a study of T cell responses to AZD1222 COVID-19 vaccine. Repertoires were generated with immunoSEQ multiplex PCR, while TCRdb's copy carries only in-frame clones and drops some. There are some 280,000 clones in the sample; 94% occur only once, and 0.5% to 0.7% lies in the top ten. The source material was peripheral blood, sampled 28 days after the second AZD1222 dose. The receptors come from an adult who received the AZD1222 COVID-19 vaccine. The conserved cysteine and the conserved F or W are not part of the CDR3 here. A D gene is named only where the DNA matches it firmly. Only part of the rows carry a size: once, few, many, or a class if the clone is expanded.

NA	13	NA	TRBJ1-2	TRBV29-1	SVTTDTPWNYGYT
NA	14	NA	TRBJ1-5	TRBV28	ASSRSGLLSNQPQH
TRBD1	11	once	TRBJ1-2	TRBV6-1	ASSLRQGAGYT
TRBD1	11	once	TRBJ1-2	TRBV5-4	ASSPDRNYGYT
NA	12	NA	TRBJ2-7	TRBV6-6	ASSYLGGPYEQY
NA	14	NA	TRBJ1-1	TRBV9	ASSVLDSITPTEAF
NA	14	once	TRBJ2-2	TRBV19	ASSIGWERAPGELF
NA	11	NA	TRBJ2-7	TRBV19	ASSPKSAYEQY
NA	10	NA	TRBJ2-2	TRBV12-5	ASAGGSGELF
NA	11	NA	TRBJ2-7	TRBV19	ASSSREAYEQY
NA	11	NA	TRBJ2-1	TRBV7-6	ASSLPGANEQF
NA	14	NA	TRBJ2-1	TRBV9	ASSVSGHRGLGEQF
NA	12	NA	TRBJ2-1	TRBV9	ASSKTGTYNEQF
NA	13	NA	TRBJ2-7	TRBV27	ASRRQAISSYEQY
NA	12	NA	TRBJ2-7	TRBV5-6	ASSLEDREGEQY
TRBD1	13	NA	TRBJ1-1	TRBV19	ASSRTGGPDTEAF
NA	16	once	TRBJ1-2	TRBV6-2/TRBV6-3	ASSPPRAKASVNYGYT
NA	13	NA	TRBJ2-2	TRBV2	ASNVEGVNTGELF
NA	14	NA	TRBJ2-1	TRBV9	ASSPSALAYYNEQF
NA	11	NA	TRBJ2-3	TRBV27	ASRTISMYALY
NA	12	NA	TRBJ2-2	TRBV19	ASGRGGNTGELF
NA	8	NA	TRBJ1-2	TRBV2	ASSDRGVR
NA	15	NA	TRBJ1-1	TRBV5-5	ASSLGVHSRTNTEAF
NA	11	NA	TRBJ1-2	TRBV30	AWSVLGRSVVT